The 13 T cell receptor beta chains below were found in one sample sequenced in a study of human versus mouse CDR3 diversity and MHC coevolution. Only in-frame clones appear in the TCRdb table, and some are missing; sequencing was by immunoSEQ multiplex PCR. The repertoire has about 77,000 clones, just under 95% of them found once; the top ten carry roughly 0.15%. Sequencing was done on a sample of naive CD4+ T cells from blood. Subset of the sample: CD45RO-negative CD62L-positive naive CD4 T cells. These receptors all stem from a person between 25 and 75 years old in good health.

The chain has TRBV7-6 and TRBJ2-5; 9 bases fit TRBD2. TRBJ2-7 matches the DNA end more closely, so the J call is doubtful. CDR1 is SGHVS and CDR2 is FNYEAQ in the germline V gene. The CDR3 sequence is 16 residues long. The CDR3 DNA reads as TGTGCCAGCAGCTTAGACGCCTCTGCGGGAGGGAGCGAGCAGTACTTC. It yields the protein CASSLDASAGGSEQYF.

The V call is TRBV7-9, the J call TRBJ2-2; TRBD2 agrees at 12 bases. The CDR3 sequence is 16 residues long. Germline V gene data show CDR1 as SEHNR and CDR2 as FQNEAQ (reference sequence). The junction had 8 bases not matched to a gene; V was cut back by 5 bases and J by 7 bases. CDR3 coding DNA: TGTGCCAGCAGCATCCTAGCGGGAGGGCCGCGCGGGGAGCTGTTTTTT. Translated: CASSILAGGPRGELFF.

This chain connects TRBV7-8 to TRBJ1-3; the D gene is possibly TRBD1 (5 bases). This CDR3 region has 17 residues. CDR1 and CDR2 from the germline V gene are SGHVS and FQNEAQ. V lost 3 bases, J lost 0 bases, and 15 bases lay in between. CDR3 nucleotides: TGTGCCAGCAGCTTCAAGTCCCAGGGCAGCTCTGGAAACACCATATATTTT. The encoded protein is CASSFKSQGSSGNTIYF.

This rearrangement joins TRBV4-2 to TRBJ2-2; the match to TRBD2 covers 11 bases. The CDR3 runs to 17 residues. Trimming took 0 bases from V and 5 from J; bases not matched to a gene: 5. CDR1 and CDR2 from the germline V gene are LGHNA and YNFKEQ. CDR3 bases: TGTGCCAGCAGCCAAGATCGATTAGCGGGAGGGACCGGGGAGCTGTTTTTT. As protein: CASSQDRLAGGTGELFF.

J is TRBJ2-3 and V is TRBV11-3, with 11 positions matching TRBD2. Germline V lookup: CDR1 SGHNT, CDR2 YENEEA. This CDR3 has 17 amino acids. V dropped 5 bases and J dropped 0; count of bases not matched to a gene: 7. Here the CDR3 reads CASSLAGGSTSTDTQYF. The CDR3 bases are TGTGCCAGCAGCCTAGCGGGAGGATCCACTAGCACAGATACGCAGTATTTT. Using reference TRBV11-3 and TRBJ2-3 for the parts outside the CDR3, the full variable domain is EAGVVQSPRYKIIEKKQPVAFWCNPISGHNTLYWYLQNLGQGPELLIRYENEEAVDDSQLPKDRFSAERLKGVDSTLKIQPAELGDSAVYLCASSLAGGSTSTDTQYFGPGTRLTVL.

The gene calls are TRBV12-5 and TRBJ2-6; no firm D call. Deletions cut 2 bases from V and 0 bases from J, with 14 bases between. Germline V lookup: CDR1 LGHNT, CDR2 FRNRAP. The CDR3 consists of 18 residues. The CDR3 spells CASGLSGNSLSGANVLTF. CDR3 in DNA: TGTGCTAGTGGTTTGTCAGGTAACAGCCTCTCTGGGGCCAACGTCCTGACTTTC. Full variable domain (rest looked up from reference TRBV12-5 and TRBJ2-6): DARVTQTPRHKVTEMGQEVTMRCQPILGHNTVFWYRQTMMQGLELLAYFRNRAPLDDSGMPKDRFSAEMPDATLATLKIQPSEPRDSAVYFCASGLSGNSLSGANVLTFGAGSRLTVL.

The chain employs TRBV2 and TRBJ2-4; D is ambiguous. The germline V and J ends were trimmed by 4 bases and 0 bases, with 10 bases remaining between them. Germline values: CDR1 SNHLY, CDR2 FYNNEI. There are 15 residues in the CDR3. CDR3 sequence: CASSGDSQAKNIQYF. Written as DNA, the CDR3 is TGTGCCAGCAGTGGAGACTCCCAAGCCAAAAACATTCAGTACTTC.

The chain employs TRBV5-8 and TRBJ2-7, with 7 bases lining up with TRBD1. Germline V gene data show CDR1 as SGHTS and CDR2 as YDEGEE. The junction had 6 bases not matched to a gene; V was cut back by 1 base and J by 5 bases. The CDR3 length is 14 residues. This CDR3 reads CASSLTGVRHEQYF. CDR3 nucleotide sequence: TGTGCCAGCAGCTTGACAGGGGTAAGACACGAGCAGTACTTC. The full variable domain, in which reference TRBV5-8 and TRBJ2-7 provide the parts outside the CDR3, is EAGVTQSPTHLIKTRGQQATLRCSPISGHTSVYWYQQALGLGLQFLLWYDEGEERNRGNFPPRFSGRQFPNYSSELNVNALELEDSALYLCASSLTGVRHEQYFGPGTRLTVT.

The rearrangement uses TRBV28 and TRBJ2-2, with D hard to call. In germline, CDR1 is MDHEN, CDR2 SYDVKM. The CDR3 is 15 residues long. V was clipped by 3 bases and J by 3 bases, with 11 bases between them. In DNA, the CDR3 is TGTGCCAGCAGTTTCATTCACGGGTACACCGGGGAGCTGTTTTTT. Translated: CASSFIHGYTGELFF. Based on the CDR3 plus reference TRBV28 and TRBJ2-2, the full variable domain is DVKVTQSSRYLVKRTGEKVFLECVQDMDHENMFWYRQDPGLGLRLIYFSYDVKMKEKGDIPEGYSVSREKKERFSLILESASTNQTSMYLCASSFIHGYTGELFFGEGSRLTVL.

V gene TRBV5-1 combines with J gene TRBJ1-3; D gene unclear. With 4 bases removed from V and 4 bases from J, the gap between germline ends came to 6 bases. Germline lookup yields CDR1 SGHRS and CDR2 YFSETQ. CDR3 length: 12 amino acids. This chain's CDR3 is CASSQQGNTIYF. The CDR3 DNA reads TGCGCCAGCAGCCAACAAGGAAACACCATATATTTT. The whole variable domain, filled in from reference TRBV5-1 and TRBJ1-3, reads KAGVTQTPRYLIKTRGQQVTLSCSPISGHRSVSWYQQTPGQGLQFLFEYFSETQRNKGNFPGRFSGRQFSNSRSEMNVSTLELGDSALYLCASSQQGNTIYFGEGSWLTVV.

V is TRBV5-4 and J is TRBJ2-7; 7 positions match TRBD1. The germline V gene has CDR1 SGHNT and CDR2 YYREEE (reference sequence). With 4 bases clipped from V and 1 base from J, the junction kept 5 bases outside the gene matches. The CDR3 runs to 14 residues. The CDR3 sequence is CASSPRDRSYEQYF. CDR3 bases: TGTGCCAGCAGCCCCCGGGACAGATCCTACGAGCAGTACTTC.

CDR3 nucleotide sequence: TGTGCCAGCAGTTACCTCGGCCAGGGAGAAGCTTTCTTT. Its protein is CASSYLGQGEAFF. V gene TRBV6-6 combines with J gene TRBJ1-1; a weak D match, TRBD1 (5 bases). Trimming stripped 2 bases from V and 8 bases from J, with 12 bases between. This CDR3 contains 13 residues. Germline V gives CDR1 MNHNY, CDR2 SVGAGI (reference sequence).

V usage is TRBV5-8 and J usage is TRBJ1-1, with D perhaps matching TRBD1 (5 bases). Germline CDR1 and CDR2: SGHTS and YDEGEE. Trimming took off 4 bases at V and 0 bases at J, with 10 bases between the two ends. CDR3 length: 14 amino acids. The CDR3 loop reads CASSPQGMNTEAFF. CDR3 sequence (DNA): TGTGCCAGCAGCCCCCAGGGTATGAACACTGAAGCTTTCTTT.